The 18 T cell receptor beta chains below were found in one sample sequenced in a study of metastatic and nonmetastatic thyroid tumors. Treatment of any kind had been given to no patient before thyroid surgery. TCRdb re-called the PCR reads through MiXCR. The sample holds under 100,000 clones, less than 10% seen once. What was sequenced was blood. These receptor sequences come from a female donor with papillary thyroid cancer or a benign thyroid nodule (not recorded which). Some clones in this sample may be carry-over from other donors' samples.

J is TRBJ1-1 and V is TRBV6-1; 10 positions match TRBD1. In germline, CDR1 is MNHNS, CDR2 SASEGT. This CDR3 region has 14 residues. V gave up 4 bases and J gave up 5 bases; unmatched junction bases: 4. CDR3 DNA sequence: TGTGCCAGCAGTGCCGGACAGGGGGAAACTGAAGCTTTCTTT. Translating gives CASSAGQGETEAFF.

The CDR3 DNA sequence: TGTGCCAGTAGTATAAGTCCAGGGGGAGAGCAGCCCCAGCATTTT. This gives the protein CASSISPGGEQPQHF. This chain links TRBV19 with TRBJ1-5; 7 bases match TRBD1. Germline CDR1 is LNHDA and CDR2 is SQIVND (reference sequence). This CDR3 has 15 amino acids. The V and J ends lost 2 bases and 7 bases, in that order; junction bases with no gene match: 8.

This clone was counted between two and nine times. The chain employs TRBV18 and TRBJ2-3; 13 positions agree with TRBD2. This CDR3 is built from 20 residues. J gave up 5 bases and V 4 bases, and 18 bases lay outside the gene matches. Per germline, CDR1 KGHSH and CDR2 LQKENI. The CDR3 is CASSQTPWTSGGSEEDTQYF. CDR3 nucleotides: TGTGCCAGCTCACAGACCCCCTGGACTAGCGGGGGCTCTGAGGAAGATACGCAGTATTTT.

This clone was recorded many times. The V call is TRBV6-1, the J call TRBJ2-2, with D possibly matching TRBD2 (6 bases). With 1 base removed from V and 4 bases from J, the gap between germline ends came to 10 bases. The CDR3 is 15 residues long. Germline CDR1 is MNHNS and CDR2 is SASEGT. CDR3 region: CASSEDGGTTGELFF. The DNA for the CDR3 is TGTGCCAGCAGTGAAGATGGGGGGACCACCGGGGAGCTGTTTTTT.

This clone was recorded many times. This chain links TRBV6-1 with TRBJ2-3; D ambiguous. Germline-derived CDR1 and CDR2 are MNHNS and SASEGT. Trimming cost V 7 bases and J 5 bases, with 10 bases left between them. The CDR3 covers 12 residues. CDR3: CASKPGRDTQYF. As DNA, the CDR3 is TGTGCCAGCAAGCCAGGCCGAGATACGCAGTATTTT.

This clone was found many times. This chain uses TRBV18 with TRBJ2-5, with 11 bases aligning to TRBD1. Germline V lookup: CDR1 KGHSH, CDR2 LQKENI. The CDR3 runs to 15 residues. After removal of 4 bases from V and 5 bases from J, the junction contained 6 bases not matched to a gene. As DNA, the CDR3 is TGTGCCAGCTCACTTCAAGGACAGGGGGCGGAGACCCAGTACTTC. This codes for CASSLQGQGAETQYF. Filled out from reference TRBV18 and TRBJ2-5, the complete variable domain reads NAGVMQNPRHLVRRRGQEARLRCSPMKGHSHVYWYRQLPEEGLKFMVYLQKENIIDESGMPKERFSAEFPKEGPSILRIQQVVRGDSAAYFCASSLQGQGAETQYFGPGTRLLVL.

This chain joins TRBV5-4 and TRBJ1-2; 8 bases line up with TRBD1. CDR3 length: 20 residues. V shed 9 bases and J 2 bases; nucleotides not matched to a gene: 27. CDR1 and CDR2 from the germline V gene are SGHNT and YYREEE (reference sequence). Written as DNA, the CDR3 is TGTGCCACCCGCTGGGGGGGTTTTTCAGGTTCGGACAGGGAGAACTATGGCTACACCTTC. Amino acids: CATRWGGFSGSDRENYGYTF.

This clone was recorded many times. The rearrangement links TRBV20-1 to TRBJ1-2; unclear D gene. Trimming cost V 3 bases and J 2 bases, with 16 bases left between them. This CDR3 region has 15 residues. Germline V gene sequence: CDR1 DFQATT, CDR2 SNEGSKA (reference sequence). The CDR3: CSASAPGKENYGYTF. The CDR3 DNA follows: TGCAGTGCTAGCGCACCGGGGAAGGAAAACTATGGCTACACCTTC.

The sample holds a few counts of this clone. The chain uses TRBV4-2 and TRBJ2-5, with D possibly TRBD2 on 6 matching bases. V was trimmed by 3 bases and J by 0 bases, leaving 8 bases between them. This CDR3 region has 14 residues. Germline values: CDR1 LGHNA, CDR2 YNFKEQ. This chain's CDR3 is CASSQGGYQETQYF. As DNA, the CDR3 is TGTGCCAGCAGCCAGGGGGGTTACCAAGAGACCCAGTACTTC.

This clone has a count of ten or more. CDR3 DNA sequence: TGCAGTGCTAGAAAAGCTCGGGGGAACAATGAGCAGTTCTTC. It translates to CSARKARGNNEQFF. The chain is built from TRBV20-1 and TRBJ2-1, with D possibly being TRBD2 (6 bases). Trimming left V 2 bases short and J 5 bases short, with 13 bases between. The CDR3 length is 14 residues. Looked up from germline, CDR1 is DFQATT and CDR2 is SNEGSKA (reference sequence).

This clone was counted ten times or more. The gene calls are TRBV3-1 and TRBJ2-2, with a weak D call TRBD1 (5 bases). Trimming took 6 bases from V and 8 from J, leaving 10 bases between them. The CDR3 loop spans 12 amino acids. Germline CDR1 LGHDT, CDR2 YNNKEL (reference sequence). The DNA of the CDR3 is TGTGCCAGCAGTCCAGGGTTTGGGGAGCTGTTTTTT. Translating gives CASSPGFGELFF.

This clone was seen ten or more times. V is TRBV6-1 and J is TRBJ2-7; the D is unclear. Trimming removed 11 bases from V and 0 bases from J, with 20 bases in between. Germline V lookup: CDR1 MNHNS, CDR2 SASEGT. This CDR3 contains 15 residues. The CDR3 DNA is TGTGCCGCCGTCTTCCGGGCTGCGAGCTCCTACGAGCAGTACTTC. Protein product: CAAVFRAASSYEQYF.

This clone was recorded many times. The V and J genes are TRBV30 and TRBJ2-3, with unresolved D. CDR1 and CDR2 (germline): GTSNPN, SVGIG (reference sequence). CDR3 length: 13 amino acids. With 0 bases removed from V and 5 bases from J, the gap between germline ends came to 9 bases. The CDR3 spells CAWSVYRGDTQYF. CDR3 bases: TGTGCCTGGAGTGTATATCGCGGAGATACGCAGTATTTT.

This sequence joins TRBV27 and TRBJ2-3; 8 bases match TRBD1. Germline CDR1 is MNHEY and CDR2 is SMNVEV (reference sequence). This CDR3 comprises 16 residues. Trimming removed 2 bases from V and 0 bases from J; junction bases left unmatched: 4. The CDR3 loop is CASSLRTGTSTDTQYF. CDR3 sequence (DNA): TGTGCCAGCAGTTTACGGACAGGGACTAGCACAGATACGCAGTATTTT.

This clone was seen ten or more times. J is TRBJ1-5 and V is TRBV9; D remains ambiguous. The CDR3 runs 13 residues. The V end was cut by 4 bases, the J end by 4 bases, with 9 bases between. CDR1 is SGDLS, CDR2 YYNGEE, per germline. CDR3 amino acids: CASSPQGNQPQHF. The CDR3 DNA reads TGTGCCAGCAGCCCCCAAGGAAATCAGCCCCAGCATTTT.

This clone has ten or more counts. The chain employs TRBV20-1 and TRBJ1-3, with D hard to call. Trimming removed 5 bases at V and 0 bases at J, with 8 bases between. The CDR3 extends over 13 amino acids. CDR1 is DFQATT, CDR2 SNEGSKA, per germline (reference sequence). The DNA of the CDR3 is TGCAGTGCTCCCATTAGCTCTGGAAACACCATATATTTT. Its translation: CSAPISSGNTIYF.

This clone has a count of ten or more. CDR3 sequence: CASSFSGGGTDTQYF. The CDR3 DNA reads as TGTGCCAGCAGTTTTAGCGGTGGGGGCACAGATACGCAGTATTTT. The chain is built from TRBV6-4 and TRBJ2-3; perhaps TRBD2 as D (6 bases). CDR3 size: 15 residues. V lost 5 bases, J lost 1 base, and 13 bases lay in between. The germline CDR1 and CDR2 sequences are MRHNA and SNTAGT.

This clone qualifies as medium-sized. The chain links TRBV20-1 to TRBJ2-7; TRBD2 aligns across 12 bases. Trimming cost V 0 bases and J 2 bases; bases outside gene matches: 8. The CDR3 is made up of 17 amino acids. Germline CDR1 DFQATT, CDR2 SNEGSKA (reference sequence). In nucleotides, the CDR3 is TGCAGTGCTAGAGATTTGGCTAGCGGGGGGGCTCCCTACGAGCAGTACTTC. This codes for CSARDLASGGAPYEQYF.